The rows below give T cell receptor beta chains drawn from one sample of a study of T-cell reconstitution after alpha-beta-depleted transplantation in children. MiXCR, applied by TCRdb to the PCR reads, yields one record per CDR3 protein. The repertoire holds 280,000 or so distinct CDR3 sequences, with roughly 11% as singletons. The sequencing used peripheral blood, collected 180 days after TCRalphabeta/CD19-depleted stem cell transplant. The source of these receptors is a male patient aged 2 to 10 who had a stem cell transplant for chronic granulomatous disease, so the T cells may come from the graft donor. CDR3s include the opening cysteine and the closing phenylalanine or tryptophan. D genes are given only for firm matches. Rows give clone size only sometimes, using once, few, many, or a class for an expanded clone.

CDR3 length: 15; J gene: TRBJ2-2; V gene: TRBV20-1; D gene: TRBD2; clone size: many; CDR3 DNA: TGCAGTGCTAGAGCCGCGGGAGGTAACACCGGGGAGCTGTTTTTT; CDR3 protein: CSARAAGGNTGELFF
CDR3 length: 16; J gene: TRBJ2-1; V gene: TRBV3-1; D gene: NA; clone size: few; CDR3 DNA: TGTGCCAGCAGCTCCCCGAGCATAGCGGAGAACAATGAGCAGTTCTTC; CDR3 protein: CASSSPSIAENNEQFF
CDR3 length: 14; J gene: TRBJ1-5; V gene: TRBV30; D gene: NA; clone size: many; CDR3 DNA: TGTGCCTCTTCACAGGGTTTAGGCAATCAGCCCCAGCATTTT; CDR3 protein: CASSQGLGNQPQHF
CDR3 length: 16; J gene: TRBJ2-3; V gene: TRBV3-1; D gene: TRBD2; clone size: many; CDR3 DNA: TGTGCCAGCAGCCAACCAGGACTAGCGGGAGCAGATACGCAGTATTTT; CDR3 protein: CASSQPGLAGADTQYF
CDR3 length: 16; J gene: TRBJ2-3; V gene: TRBV12-3/TRBV12-4; D gene: NA; clone size: many; CDR3 DNA: TGTGCCAGCAGTTCGGGGGTTGGGACTCTCACAGATACGCAGTATTTT; CDR3 protein: CASSSGVGTLTDTQYF
CDR3 length: 15; J gene: TRBJ1-5; V gene: TRBV27; D gene: NA; clone size: many; CDR3 DNA: TGTGCCAGCAGTCCGGGACCTATGGGCAATCAGCCCCAGCATTTT; CDR3 protein: CASSPGPMGNQPQHF
CDR3 length: 16; J gene: TRBJ2-2; V gene: TRBV7-2; D gene: TRBD2; clone size: many; CDR3 DNA: TGTGCCAGCAGCTTAGCAGGGACTACGAACACCGGGGAGCTGTTTTTT; CDR3 protein: CASSLAGTTNTGELFF
CDR3 length: 14; J gene: TRBJ2-7; V gene: TRBV7-6; D gene: TRBD1; clone size: many; CDR3 DNA: TGTGCCAGCAGCCGATCCCAGGGGGCTGTCGAGCAGTACTTC; CDR3 protein: CASSRSQGAVEQYF
CDR3 length: 18; J gene: TRBJ2-3; V gene: TRBV11-1; D gene: TRBD2; clone size: many; CDR3 DNA: TGTGCCAGCAGCCCCGGGACTAGCGGGGTGACTAGCACAGATACGCAGTATTTT; CDR3 protein: CASSPGTSGVTSTDTQYF
CDR3 length: 16; J gene: TRBJ2-1; V gene: TRBV4-3; D gene: NA; clone size: NA; CDR3 DNA: TGCGCCAGCAGCCCCATCGGACAGCCCCGCGACAATGAGCAGTTCTTC; CDR3 protein: CASSPIGQPRDNEQFF
CDR3 length: 18; J gene: TRBJ2-6; V gene: TRBV12-3/TRBV12-4; D gene: TRBD1; clone size: many; CDR3 DNA: TGTGCCAGCAGTTCACGACAGGGCCTAGGATCTGGGGCCAACGTCCTGACTTTC; CDR3 protein: CASSSRQGLGSGANVLTF
CDR3 length: 14; J gene: TRBJ2-2; V gene: TRBV10-3; D gene: TRBD2; clone size: many; CDR3 DNA: TGTGCCATCATGGGACTAGCGGGAACCGGGGAGCTGTTTTTT; CDR3 protein: CAIMGLAGTGELFF
CDR3 length: 15; J gene: TRBJ2-5; V gene: TRBV6-1; D gene: NA; clone size: many; CDR3 DNA: TGTGCCAGCAGTGAAGTGCCGGGGGGCTGGGAGACCCAGTACTTC; CDR3 protein: CASSEVPGGWETQYF
CDR3 length: 15; J gene: TRBJ2-5; V gene: TRBV6-1; D gene: TRBD1; clone size: many; CDR3 DNA: TGTGCCAGCAGCTCCGCAGGACAGGGAGAAGAGACCCAGTACTTC; CDR3 protein: CASSSAGQGEETQYF
CDR3 length: 10; J gene: TRBJ2-3; V gene: TRBV12-3/TRBV12-4; D gene: NA; clone size: many; CDR3 DNA: TGTGCCAGCAGTTTGGGTACGCAGTATTTT; CDR3 protein: CASSLGTQYF
CDR3 length: 15; J gene: TRBJ2-1; V gene: TRBV7-9; D gene: TRBD2; clone size: NA; CDR3 DNA: TGTGCCAGCAGCTTGGGCCGGGGGGGATTCAATGAGCAGTTCTTC; CDR3 protein: CASSLGRGGFNEQFF
CDR3 length: 16; J gene: TRBJ1-4; V gene: TRBV28; D gene: NA; clone size: NA; CDR3 DNA: TGTGCCAGCAGCCCGCCGTGGGGAATCATGAGTGAAAAACTGTTTTTT; CDR3 protein: CASSPPWGIMSEKLFF
CDR3 length: 16; J gene: TRBJ2-3; V gene: TRBV12-3/TRBV12-4; D gene: NA; clone size: NA; CDR3 DNA: TGTGCCAGCAGTTTAAGTCTCGGCGGGCCCGAAGGTACGCAGTATTTT; CDR3 protein: CASSLSLGGPEGTQYF
CDR3 length: 14; J gene: TRBJ2-5; V gene: TRBV18; D gene: NA; clone size: many; CDR3 DNA: TGTGCCAGCTCAGCTTGGCAGGGGCAAGAGACCCAGTACTTC; CDR3 protein: CASSAWQGQETQYF
CDR3 length: 15; J gene: TRBJ2-3; V gene: TRBV18; D gene: TRBD2; clone size: once; CDR3 DNA: TGTGCCAGCTCGGAGCGGGAAACTAGCACAGATACGCAGTATTTT; CDR3 protein: CASSERETSTDTQYF
CDR3 length: 15; J gene: TRBJ2-5; V gene: TRBV14; D gene: NA; clone size: many; CDR3 DNA: TGTGCCAGCAGCCAATTGTCAGGGTGGCAAGAGACCCAGTACTTC; CDR3 protein: CASSQLSGWQETQYF
CDR3 length: 12; J gene: TRBJ2-1; V gene: TRBV30; D gene: NA; clone size: many; CDR3 DNA: TGTGCCTGGAGTTCGTGGGACAATGAGCAGTTCTTC; CDR3 protein: CAWSSWDNEQFF
CDR3 length: 15; J gene: TRBJ2-5; V gene: TRBV9; D gene: NA; clone size: many; CDR3 DNA: TGTGCCAGCAGCGCAAGACAGATGAAGGGGGAGACCCAGTACTTC; CDR3 protein: CASSARQMKGETQYF
CDR3 length: 15; J gene: TRBJ2-5; V gene: TRBV12-3/TRBV12-4; D gene: NA; clone size: many; CDR3 DNA: TGTGCCAGCAGTTCCCAGCGAGAGGGGTGGCAGACCCAGTACTTC; CDR3 protein: CASSSQREGWQTQYF
CDR3 length: 16; J gene: TRBJ2-7; V gene: TRBV18; D gene: NA; clone size: few; CDR3 DNA: TGTGCCAGCTACCCAAGGAGTACAGGTGATTTCTACGAGCAGTACTTC; CDR3 protein: CASYPRSTGDFYEQYF
CDR3 length: 13; J gene: TRBJ2-5; V gene: TRBV20-1; D gene: NA; clone size: many; CDR3 DNA: TGCAGTGCTAGCCGGGGGCTGAAGGAGACCCAGTACTTC; CDR3 protein: CSASRGLKETQYF
CDR3 length: 13; J gene: TRBJ2-5; V gene: TRBV5-1; D gene: NA; clone size: many; CDR3 DNA: TGCGCCAGCAGTCCAGGGCGGCTTGAGACCCAGTACTTC; CDR3 protein: CASSPGRLETQYF
CDR3 length: 12; J gene: TRBJ1-5; V gene: TRBV11-2; D gene: TRBD1; clone size: many; CDR3 DNA: TGTGCCAGCAGCTTCCCAGGGGGTTTGAAGCATTTT; CDR3 protein: CASSFPGGLKHF
CDR3 length: 14; J gene: TRBJ1-5; V gene: TRBV10-3; D gene: TRBD1; clone size: many; CDR3 DNA: TGTGCCTTAACAGGGGGCGCGGGCAATCAGCCCCAGCATTTT; CDR3 protein: CALTGGAGNQPQHF
CDR3 length: 15; J gene: TRBJ1-2; V gene: TRBV7-9; D gene: TRBD1; clone size: many; CDR3 DNA: TGTGCCAGCAGCTATGGGACAGGAGAAATTGATGGCTACACCTTC; CDR3 protein: CASSYGTGEIDGYTF
CDR3 length: 14; J gene: TRBJ2-5; V gene: TRBV28; D gene: NA; clone size: many; CDR3 DNA: TGTGCCAGCAGTTTAAAGACAGCTCAAGAGACCCAGTACTTC; CDR3 protein: CASSLKTAQETQYF
CDR3 length: 15; J gene: TRBJ2-2; V gene: TRBV3-1; D gene: NA; clone size: NA; CDR3 DNA: TGTGCCAGCAGCCTAGGGGGGCCCCGTCGGGGGGAGCTGTTTTTT; CDR3 protein: CASSLGGPRRGELFF
CDR3 length: 16; J gene: TRBJ2-7; V gene: TRBV20-1; D gene: NA; clone size: many; CDR3 DNA: TGCAGTGCTACCCTGCCCCGGGGCCAGTCCTCCTACGAGCAGTACTTC; CDR3 protein: CSATLPRGQSSYEQYF
CDR3 length: 15; J gene: TRBJ2-4; V gene: TRBV20-1; D gene: NA; clone size: many; CDR3 DNA: TGCAGTGCAGACGACCGAGAACTAGCCAAAAACATTCAGTACTTC; CDR3 protein: CSADDRELAKNIQYF
CDR3 length: 15; J gene: TRBJ1-3; V gene: TRBV18; D gene: NA; clone size: many; CDR3 DNA: TGTGCCAGCTCACCAGGAGGGGTCTCTGGAAACACCATATATTTT; CDR3 protein: CASSPGGVSGNTIYF
CDR3 length: 20; J gene: TRBJ2-3; V gene: TRBV4-2; D gene: TRBD2; clone size: many; CDR3 DNA: TGTGCCAGCAGCCAAGATCGCTGGACTAGCGGGGGGAGTGGCACAGATACGCAGTATTTT; CDR3 protein: CASSQDRWTSGGSGTDTQYF
CDR3 length: 15; J gene: TRBJ2-7; V gene: TRBV4-2; D gene: NA; clone size: many; CDR3 DNA: TGTGCCAGCAGCCAAACCTACGGGACAATCTACGAGCAGTACTTC; CDR3 protein: CASSQTYGTIYEQYF
CDR3 length: 11; J gene: TRBJ1-2; V gene: TRBV7-2; D gene: NA; clone size: many; CDR3 DNA: TGTGCCAGTAGGGGGGTTGTTGGCTACACCTTC; CDR3 protein: CASRGVVGYTF
CDR3 length: 15; J gene: TRBJ2-7; V gene: TRBV20-1; D gene: NA; clone size: many; CDR3 DNA: TGCAGTGCTAGAGACAGGGGCCCCGGGTTCTACGAGCAGTACTTC; CDR3 protein: CSARDRGPGFYEQYF
CDR3 length: 13; J gene: TRBJ2-2; V gene: TRBV7-2; D gene: NA; clone size: many; CDR3 DNA: TGTGCCAGCAGCCCCAGTTCAAACGGGGAGCTGTTTTTT; CDR3 protein: CASSPSSNGELFF
CDR3 length: 14; J gene: TRBJ1-1; V gene: TRBV7-2; D gene: NA; clone size: many; CDR3 DNA: TGTGCCAGCAGCTCCTCCAGAGGGAGCACTGAAGCTTTCTTT; CDR3 protein: CASSSSRGSTEAFF
CDR3 length: 12; J gene: TRBJ1-2; V gene: TRBV28; D gene: NA; clone size: many; CDR3 DNA: TGTGCCAGCAGTTTACAGCGCCGTGGCTACACCTTC; CDR3 protein: CASSLQRRGYTF
CDR3 length: 13; J gene: TRBJ2-1; V gene: TRBV19; D gene: NA; clone size: many; CDR3 DNA: TGTGCCAGTAGTAAGACTAGTTACAATGAGCAGTTCTTC; CDR3 protein: CASSKTSYNEQFF
CDR3 length: 13; J gene: TRBJ2-7; V gene: TRBV27; D gene: NA; clone size: many; CDR3 DNA: TGTGCCAGCAGTTTCTCGGGGAGCGGCGAGCAGTACTTC; CDR3 protein: CASSFSGSGEQYF
CDR3 length: 15; J gene: TRBJ2-3; V gene: TRBV4-3; D gene: TRBD1; clone size: many; CDR3 DNA: TGCGCCAGCAGCCTTGGGACAGGGGGCACAGATACGCAGTATTTT; CDR3 protein: CASSLGTGGTDTQYF
CDR3 length: 13; J gene: TRBJ2-7; V gene: TRBV4-2; D gene: NA; clone size: NA; CDR3 DNA: TGTGCCATCAGCCTAGGTATCTCCTACGAGCAGTACTTC; CDR3 protein: CAISLGISYEQYF